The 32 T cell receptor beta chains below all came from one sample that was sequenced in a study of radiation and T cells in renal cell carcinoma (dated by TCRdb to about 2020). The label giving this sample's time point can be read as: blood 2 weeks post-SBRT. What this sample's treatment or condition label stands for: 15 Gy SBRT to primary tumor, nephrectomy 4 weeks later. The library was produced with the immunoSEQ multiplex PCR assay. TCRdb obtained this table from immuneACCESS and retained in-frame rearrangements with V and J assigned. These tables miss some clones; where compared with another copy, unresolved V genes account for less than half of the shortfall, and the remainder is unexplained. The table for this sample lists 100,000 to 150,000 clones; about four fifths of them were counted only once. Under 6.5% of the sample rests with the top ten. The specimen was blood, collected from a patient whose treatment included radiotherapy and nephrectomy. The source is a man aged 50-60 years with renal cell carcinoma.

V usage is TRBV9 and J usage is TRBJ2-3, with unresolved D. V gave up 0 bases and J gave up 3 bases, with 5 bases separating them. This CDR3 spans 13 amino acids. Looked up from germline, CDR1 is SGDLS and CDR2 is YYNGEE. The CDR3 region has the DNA TGTGCCAGCAGCGTAGACGGGACAGATACGCAGTATTTT. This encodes CASSVDGTDTQYF. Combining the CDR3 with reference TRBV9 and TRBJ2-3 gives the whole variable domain DSGVTQTPKHLITATGQRVTLRCSPRSGDLSVYWYQQSLDQGLQFLIQYYNGEERAKGNILERFSAQQFPDLHSELNLSSLELGDSALYFCASSVDGTDTQYFGPGTRLTVL.

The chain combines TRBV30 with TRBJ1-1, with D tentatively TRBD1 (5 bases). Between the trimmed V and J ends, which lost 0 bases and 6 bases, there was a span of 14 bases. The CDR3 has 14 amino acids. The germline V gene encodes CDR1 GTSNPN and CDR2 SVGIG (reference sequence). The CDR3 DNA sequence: TGTGCCTGGAGTGTGGCAGGGAAGTGGGCTGAAGCTTTCTTT. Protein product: CAWSVAGKWAEAFF.

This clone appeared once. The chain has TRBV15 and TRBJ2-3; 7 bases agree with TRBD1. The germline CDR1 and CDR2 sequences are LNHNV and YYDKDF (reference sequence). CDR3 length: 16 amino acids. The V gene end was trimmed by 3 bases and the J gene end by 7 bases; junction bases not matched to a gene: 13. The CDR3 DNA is TGTGCCACCAGCAGCTACCGGGACAGTTCTAGGAATACGCAGTATTTT. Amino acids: CATSSYRDSSRNTQYF.

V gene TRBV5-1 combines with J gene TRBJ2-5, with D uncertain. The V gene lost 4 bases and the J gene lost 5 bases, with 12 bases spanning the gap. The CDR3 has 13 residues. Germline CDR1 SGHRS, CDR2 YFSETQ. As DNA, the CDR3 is TGCGCCAGCAGCCTTCGTATTCTGGAGACCCAGTACTTC. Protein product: CASSLRILETQYF.

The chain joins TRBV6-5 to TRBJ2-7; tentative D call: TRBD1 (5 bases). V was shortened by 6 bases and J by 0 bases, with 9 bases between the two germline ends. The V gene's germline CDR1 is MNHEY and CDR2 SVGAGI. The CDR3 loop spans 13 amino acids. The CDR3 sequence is CASSYRSSYEQYF. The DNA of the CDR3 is TGTGCCAGCAGCTACAGGAGCTCCTACGAGCAGTACTTC.

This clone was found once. In DNA, the CDR3 is TGCGCCAGCAGCCAAGATGAACCCCGGAGACAGGGGTCCTACGAGCAGTACTTC. Translated, it gives CASSQDEPRRQGSYEQYF. The V and J genes are TRBV4-1 and TRBJ2-7, with 8 bases fitting TRBD1. This CDR3 comprises 18 residues. Trimming removed 0 bases from V and 1 base from J; junction bases left unmatched: 11. CDR1 is MGHRA, CDR2 YSYEKL, per germline.

The CDR3 DNA reads TGCGCCAGCAGCTTGGATGACAGGGGCCAGTACTTC. Translated: CASSLDDRGQYF. The chain uses TRBV5-1 and TRBJ2-5, with TRBD1 matching 8 bases. Per germline, CDR1 SGHRS and CDR2 YFSETQ. Trimming at V came to 0 bases and at J to 10 bases, leaving 2 bases not matched to a gene. This CDR3 is built from 12 residues.

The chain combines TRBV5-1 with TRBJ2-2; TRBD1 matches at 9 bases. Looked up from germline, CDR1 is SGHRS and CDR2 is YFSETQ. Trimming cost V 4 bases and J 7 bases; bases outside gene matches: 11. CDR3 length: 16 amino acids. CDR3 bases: TGCGCCAGCAGCCATCCGGGACAGGGAATAAGCGGGGAGCTGTTTTTT. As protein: CASSHPGQGISGELFF.

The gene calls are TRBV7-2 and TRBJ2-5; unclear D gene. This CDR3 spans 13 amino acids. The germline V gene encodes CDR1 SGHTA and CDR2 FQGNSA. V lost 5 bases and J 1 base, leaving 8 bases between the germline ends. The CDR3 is CASSVRGQETQYF. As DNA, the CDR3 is TGTGCCAGCAGCGTCCGAGGCCAAGAGACCCAGTACTTC.

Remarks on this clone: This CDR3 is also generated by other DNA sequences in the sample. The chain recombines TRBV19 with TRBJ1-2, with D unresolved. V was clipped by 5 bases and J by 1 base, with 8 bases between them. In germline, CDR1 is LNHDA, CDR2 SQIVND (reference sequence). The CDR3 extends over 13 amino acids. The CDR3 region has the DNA TGTGCCAGTAGTTCCCCGGATAACTATGGCTACACCTTC. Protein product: CASSSPDNYGYTF.

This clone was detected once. CDR3 loop: CASSWGYQETQYF. The CDR3 DNA is TGCGCCAGCAGCTGGGGGTACCAAGAGACCCAGTACTTC. This chain connects TRBV5-1 to TRBJ2-5; D may be TRBD1 or TRBD2 (5 bases each). V dropped 3 bases and J dropped 0 bases, with 6 bases sitting between them. The CDR3 is made up of 13 amino acids. The germline V gene has CDR1 SGHRS and CDR2 YFSETQ. Based on the CDR3 plus reference TRBV5-1 and TRBJ2-5, the full variable domain is KAGVTQTPRYLIKTRGQQVTLSCSPISGHRSVSWYQQTPGQGLQFLFEYFSETQRNKGNFPGRFSGRQFSNSRSEMNVSTLELGDSALYLCASSWGYQETQYFGPGTRLLVL.

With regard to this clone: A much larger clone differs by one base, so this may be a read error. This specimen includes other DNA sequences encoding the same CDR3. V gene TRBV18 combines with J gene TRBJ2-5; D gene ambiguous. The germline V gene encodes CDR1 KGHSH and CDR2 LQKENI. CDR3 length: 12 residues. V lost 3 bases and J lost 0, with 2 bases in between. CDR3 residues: CASSPYQETQYF. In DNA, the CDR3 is TGTGCCAGCTCACCGTACCAAGAGACCCAGTACTTC.

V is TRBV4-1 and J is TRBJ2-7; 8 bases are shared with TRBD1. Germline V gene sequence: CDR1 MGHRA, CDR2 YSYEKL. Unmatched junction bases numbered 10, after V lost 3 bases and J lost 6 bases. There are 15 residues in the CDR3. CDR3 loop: CASSHQGAEGSEQYF. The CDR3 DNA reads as TGCGCCAGCAGCCATCAGGGGGCTGAAGGCAGCGAGCAGTACTTC.

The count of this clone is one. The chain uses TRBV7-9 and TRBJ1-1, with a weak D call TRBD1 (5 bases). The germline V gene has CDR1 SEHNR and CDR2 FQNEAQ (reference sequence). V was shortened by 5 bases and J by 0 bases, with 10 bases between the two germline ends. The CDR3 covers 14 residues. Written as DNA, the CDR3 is TGTGCCAGCAGCAGGGGACGGGTGAACACTGAAGCTTTCTTT. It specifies CASSRGRVNTEAFF.

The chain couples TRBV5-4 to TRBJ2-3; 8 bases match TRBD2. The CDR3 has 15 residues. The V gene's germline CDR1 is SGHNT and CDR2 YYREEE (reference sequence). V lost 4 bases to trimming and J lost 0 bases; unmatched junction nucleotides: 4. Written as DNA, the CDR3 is TGTGCCAGCAGCCGTAGCGGGATTAGCACAGATACGCAGTATTTT. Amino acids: CASSRSGISTDTQYF.

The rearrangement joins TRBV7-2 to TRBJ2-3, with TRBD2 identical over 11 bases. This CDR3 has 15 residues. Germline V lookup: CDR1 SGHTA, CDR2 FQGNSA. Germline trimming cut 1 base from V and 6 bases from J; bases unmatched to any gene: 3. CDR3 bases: TGTGCCAGCAGCTTAGAAGGGACTAGCGGCGATACGCAGTATTTT. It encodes CASSLEGTSGDTQYF.

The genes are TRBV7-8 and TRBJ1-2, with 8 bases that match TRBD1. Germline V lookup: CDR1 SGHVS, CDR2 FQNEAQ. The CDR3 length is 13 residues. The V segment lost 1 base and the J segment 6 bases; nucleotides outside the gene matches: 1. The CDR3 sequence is CASSLEGQDGYTF. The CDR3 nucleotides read TGTGCCAGCAGCTTAGAGGGACAGGATGGCTACACCTTC.

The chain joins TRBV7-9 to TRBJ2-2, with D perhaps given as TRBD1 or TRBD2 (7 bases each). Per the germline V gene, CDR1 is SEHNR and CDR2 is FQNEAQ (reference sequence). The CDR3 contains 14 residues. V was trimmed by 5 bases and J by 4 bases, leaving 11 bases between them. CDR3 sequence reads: CASSTGEGTGELFF. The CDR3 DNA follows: TGTGCCAGCAGCACAGGGGAGGGCACCGGGGAGCTGTTTTTT.

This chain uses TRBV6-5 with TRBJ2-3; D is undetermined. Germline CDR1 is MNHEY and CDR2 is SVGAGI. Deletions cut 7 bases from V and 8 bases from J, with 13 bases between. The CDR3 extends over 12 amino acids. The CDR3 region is CASTPIGGTQYF. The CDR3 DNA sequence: TGTGCCAGCACCCCTATCGGTGGTACGCAGTATTTT.

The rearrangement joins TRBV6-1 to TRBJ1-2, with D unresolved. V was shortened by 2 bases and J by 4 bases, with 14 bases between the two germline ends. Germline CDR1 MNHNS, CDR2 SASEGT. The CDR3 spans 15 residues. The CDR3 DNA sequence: TGTGCCAGCAGTGAAACTACGTCGTCCCTCTATGGCTACACCTTC. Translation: CASSETTSSLYGYTF.

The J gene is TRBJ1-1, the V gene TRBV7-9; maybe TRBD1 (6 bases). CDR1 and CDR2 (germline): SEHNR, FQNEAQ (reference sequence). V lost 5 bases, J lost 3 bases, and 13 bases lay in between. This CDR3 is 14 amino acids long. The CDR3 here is CASSKQGGYTEAFF. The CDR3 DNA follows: TGTGCCAGCAGCAAACAGGGAGGATACACTGAAGCTTTCTTT. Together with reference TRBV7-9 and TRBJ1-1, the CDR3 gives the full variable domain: DTGVSQNPRHKITKRGQNVTFRCDPISEHNRLYWYRQTLGQGPEFLTYFQNEAQLEKSRLLSDRFSAERPKGSFSTLEIQRTEQGDSAMYLCASSKQGGYTEAFFGQGTRLTVV.

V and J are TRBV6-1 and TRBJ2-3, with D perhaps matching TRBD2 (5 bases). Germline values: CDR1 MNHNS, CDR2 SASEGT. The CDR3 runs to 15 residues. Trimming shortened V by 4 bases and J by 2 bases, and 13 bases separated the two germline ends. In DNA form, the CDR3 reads TGTGCCAGCAGTGGGGCGGGCCATTACACAGATACGCAGTATTTT. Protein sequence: CASSGAGHYTDTQYF.

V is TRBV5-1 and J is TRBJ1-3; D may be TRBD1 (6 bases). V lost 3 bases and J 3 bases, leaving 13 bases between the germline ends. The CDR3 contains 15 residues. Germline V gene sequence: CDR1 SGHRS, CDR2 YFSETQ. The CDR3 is CASSYGGSGGNTIYF. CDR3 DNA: TGCGCCAGCAGCTACGGGGGCTCGGGTGGAAACACCATATATTTT.

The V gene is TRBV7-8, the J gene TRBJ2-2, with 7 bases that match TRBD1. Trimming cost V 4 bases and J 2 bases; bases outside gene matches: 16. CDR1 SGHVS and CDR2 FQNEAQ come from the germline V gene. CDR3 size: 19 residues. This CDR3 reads CASSSVPLDRAPNTGELFF. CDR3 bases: TGTGCCAGCAGCTCCGTTCCGTTAGACAGGGCCCCTAACACCGGGGAGCTGTTTTTT.

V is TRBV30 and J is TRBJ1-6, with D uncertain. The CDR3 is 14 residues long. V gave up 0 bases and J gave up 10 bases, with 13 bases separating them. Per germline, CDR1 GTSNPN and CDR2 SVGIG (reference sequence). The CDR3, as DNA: TGTGCCTGGAGTGTCCCCGGGTTGGGGTCACCCCTCCACTTT. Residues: CAWSVPGLGSPLHF.

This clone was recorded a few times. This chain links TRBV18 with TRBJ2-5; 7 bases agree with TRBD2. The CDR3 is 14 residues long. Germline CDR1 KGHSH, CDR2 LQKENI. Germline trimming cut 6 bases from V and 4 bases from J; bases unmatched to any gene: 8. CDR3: CASSTRGGVETQYF. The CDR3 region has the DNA TGTGCCAGCTCCACCCGCGGGGGTGTAGAGACCCAGTACTTC.

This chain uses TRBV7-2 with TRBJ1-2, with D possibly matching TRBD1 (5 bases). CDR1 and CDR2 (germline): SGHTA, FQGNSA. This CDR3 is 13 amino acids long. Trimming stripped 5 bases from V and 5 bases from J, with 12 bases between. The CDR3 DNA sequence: TGTGCCAGCAGCCAGGGTAGCGGGTATGGCTACACCTTC. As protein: CASSQGSGYGYTF.

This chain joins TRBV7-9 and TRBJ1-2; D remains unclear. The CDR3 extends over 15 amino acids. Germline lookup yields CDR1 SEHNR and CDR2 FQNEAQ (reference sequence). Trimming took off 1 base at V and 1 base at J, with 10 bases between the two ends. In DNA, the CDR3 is TGTGCCAGCAGCTTAGGCCGGGCGGATAACTATGGCTACACCTTC. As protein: CASSLGRADNYGYTF.

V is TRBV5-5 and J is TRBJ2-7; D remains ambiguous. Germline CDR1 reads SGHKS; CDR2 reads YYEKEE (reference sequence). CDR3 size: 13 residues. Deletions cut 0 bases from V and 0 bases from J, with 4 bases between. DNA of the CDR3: TGTGCCAGCAGCTTGGACGTCTCCTACGAGCAGTACTTC. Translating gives CASSLDVSYEQYF. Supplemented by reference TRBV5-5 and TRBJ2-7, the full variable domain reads DAGVTQSPTHLIKTRGQQVTLRCSPISGHKSVSWYQQVLGQGPQFIFQYYEKEERGRGNFPDRFSARQFPNYSSELNVNALLLGDSALYLCASSLDVSYEQYFGPGTRLTVT.

This CDR3 is CSVLILEASGNEQFF. The CDR3 nucleotides are TGCAGCGTCCTGATTTTGGAGGCCTCGGGAAATGAGCAGTTCTTC. The chain has TRBV29-1 and TRBJ2-1; possible D gene TRBD2, 5 bases. CDR3 length: 15 residues. Deletions cut 6 bases from V and 7 bases from J, with 22 bases between. Germline V gene sequence: CDR1 SQVTM, CDR2 ANQGSEA.

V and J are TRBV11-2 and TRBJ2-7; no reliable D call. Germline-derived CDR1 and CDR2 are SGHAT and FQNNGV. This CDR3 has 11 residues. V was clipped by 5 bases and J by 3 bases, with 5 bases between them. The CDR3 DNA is TGTGCCAGCAGCCGAATCTACGAGCAGTACTTC. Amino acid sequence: CASSRIYEQYF.

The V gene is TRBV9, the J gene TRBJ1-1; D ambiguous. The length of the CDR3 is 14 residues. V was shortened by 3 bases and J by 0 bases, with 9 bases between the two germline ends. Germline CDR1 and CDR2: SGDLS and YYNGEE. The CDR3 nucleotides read TGTGCCAGCAGCGCAACCATAGTGAACACTGAAGCTTTCTTT. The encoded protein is CASSATIVNTEAFF.